Listed here are 21 T cell receptor beta chains from one sample, sequenced in a study of T cells after yellow fever vaccination. TCRdb used MiXCR to reprocess the 5' RACE reads, holding one entry per CDR3 protein. This table has almost 600,000 distinct CDR3 sequences, 13% appearing once. Sequencing was performed on PBMCs, taken on the day of the yellow fever booster vaccination. The receptors were gathered from a man aged 25 to 40 who received the YFV17D yellow fever vaccine.

This clonotype was found a few times. The genes are TRBV29-1 and TRBJ2-1; 12 bases are shared with TRBD2. The V segment lost 4 bases and the J segment 8 bases; nucleotides outside the gene matches: 9. Germline assignment: CDR1 SQVTM and CDR2 ANQGSEA. CDR3 size: 15 residues. The CDR3 DNA is TGCAGCGTTGGGGCTAGCGGGAGGGCCTCCTATGAGCAGTTCTTC. Protein: CSVGASGRASYEQFF.

The chain employs TRBV9 and TRBJ2-5; 10 nucleotides line up with TRBD2. V lost 3 bases and J lost 2; bases outside the gene matches: 7. The length of the CDR3 is 16 residues. Germline loops: CDR1 SGDLS, CDR2 YYNGEE. The CDR3 reads CASSAWTSGLQETQYF. CDR3 nucleotides: TGTGCCAGCAGCGCCTGGACTAGCGGTCTACAAGAGACCCAGTACTTC.

This clonotype was seen a few times. This chain joins TRBV12-3 or TRBV12-4 and TRBJ1-2; D is perhaps TRBD1 (5 bases). The V gene lost 6 bases and the J gene lost 4 bases, with 21 bases spanning the gap. This CDR3 has 16 amino acids. The chain's CDR3 is CASSPLMDGGTYGYTF. CDR3 nucleotides: TGTGCCAGCAGCCCGTTGATGGACGGCGGGACCTATGGCTACACCTTC.

The chain recombines TRBV21-1 with TRBJ2-7; no DNA check was done on the table's D call, TRBD2. TRBV21-1 is a pseudogene segment. The CDR3 length is 14 residues. CDR3 amino acids: CASSETSGTYEQYF. The CDR3 DNA reads as TGTGCCAGCAGCGAGACTAGCGGGACGTACGAGCAGTACTTC.

This clonotype was counted a few times. This sequence joins TRBV14 and TRBJ2-2, with no clear D. Germline lookup yields CDR1 SGHDN and CDR2 FVKESK. The CDR3 totals 14 residues. V was clipped by 5 bases and J by 6 bases, with 13 bases between them. CDR3 region: CASSEKLGSGELFF. CDR3 in DNA: TGTGCCAGCAGCGAAAAGCTAGGGTCCGGGGAGCTGTTTTTT.

The sample holds a few counts of this clonotype. The J gene is TRBJ2-1, the V gene TRBV12-3 or TRBV12-4; TRBD2 matches at 10 bases. With V trimmed by 11 bases and J by 5 bases, 6 bases remained unmatched. CDR3 length equals 13 residues. The CDR3, as DNA: TGTGCCTCTGTAGCGGGAGGCGACAATGAGCAGTTCTTC. Translating gives CASVAGGDNEQFF.

This chain uses TRBV21-1 with TRBJ2-1. TRBV21-1 constitutes a pseudogene. The CDR3 sequence is 13 residues long. CDR3 sequence: CASSKLRLNEQFF. In DNA form, the CDR3 reads TGTGCCAGCAGCAAGCTCCGTCTCAATGAGCAGTTCTTC.

The table lists this clonotype with many counts. This sequence joins TRBV7-2 and TRBJ2-7; TRBD1 matches at 10 bases. The CDR3 runs 15 residues. Germline CDR1 and CDR2: SGHTA and FQGNSA. V was clipped by 3 bases and J by 5 bases; unmatched bases: 7. The CDR3 coding sequence is TGTGCCAGCAGCTTTACGACAGGGGGCCCTCACGAGCAGTACTTC. Protein product: CASSFTTGGPHEQYF.

This chain links TRBV6-2 or TRBV6-3 with TRBJ2-1, with D unresolved. The CDR3 runs to 14 residues. V was pared by 6 bases and J by 4 bases, with 13 bases between. Germline V lookup: CDR1 MNHEY, CDR2 SVGEGT. The CDR3 region has the DNA TGTGCCAGCAGCTCTGCCCCCGGTTACAATGAGCAGTTCTTC. This codes for CASSSAPGYNEQFF.

This clonotype was observed a handful of times. Here the CDR3 reads CASSIYQGSYNEQFF. CDR3 bases: TGTGCCAGTAGTATCTATCAGGGATCATACAATGAGCAGTTCTTC. V usage is TRBV19 and J usage is TRBJ2-1, with a possible D match to TRBD1 (5 bases). Germline CDR1 reads LNHDA; CDR2 reads SQIVND (reference sequence). V gave up 3 bases and J gave up 4 bases, with 13 bases separating them. This CDR3 is 15 amino acids long.

The rearrangement uses TRBV6-5 and TRBJ2-3; TRBD2 matches 9 bases. Germline loops: CDR1 MNHEY, CDR2 SVGAGI. This CDR3 has 14 residues. V lost 0 bases, J lost 7 bases, and 2 bases stayed unmatched. CDR3 in amino acids: CASSYSTSGNTQYF. The CDR3, as DNA: TGTGCCAGCAGTTACTCGACTAGCGGAAATACGCAGTATTTT.

The sample holds many counts of this clonotype. The chain carries TRBV29-1 and TRBJ2-1; a possible D gene is TRBD2 (6 bases). CDR1 SQVTM and CDR2 ANQGSEA come from the germline V gene. Trimming shortened V by 5 bases and J by 9 bases, and 17 bases separated the two germline ends. This CDR3 has 13 amino acids. In nucleotides, the CDR3 is TGCAGCGTTTATAATGGTCACGGGAGTGAGCAGTTCTTC. Protein: CSVYNGHGSEQFF.

A few counts support this clonotype. The chain's CDR3 is CARSSGTSNTGELFF. In nucleotides, the CDR3 is TGTGCCCGAAGCAGTGGGACGTCGAACACCGGGGAGCTGTTTTTT. The chain couples TRBV2 to TRBJ2-2, with D perhaps matching TRBD1 or TRBD2 (5 bases each). Trimming shortened V by 11 bases and J by 0 bases, and 16 bases separated the two germline ends. CDR3 length: 15 residues. Germline V gene sequence: CDR1 SNHLY, CDR2 FYNNEI.

The rearrangement uses TRBV5-1 and TRBJ1-1; 7 positions match TRBD1. V trimming: 4 bases; J trimming: 6 bases; junction bases outside the gene matches: 6. This CDR3 is built from 13 residues. Germline V gives CDR1 SGHRS, CDR2 YFSETQ. CDR3 coding DNA: TGCGCCAGCAGCACCGGACAGGCTGCTGAAGCTTTCTTT. Protein sequence: CASSTGQAAEAFF.

This clonotype has more than one count but fewer than ten. The rearrangement links TRBV20-1 to TRBJ2-7; 7 nucleotides match TRBD2. V gave up 6 bases and J gave up 4 bases; unmatched junction bases: 9. The CDR3 spans 13 residues. The germline V gene encodes CDR1 DFQATT and CDR2 SNEGSKA (reference sequence). The CDR3 here is CSAEGGSEYEQYF. In DNA, the CDR3 is TGCAGTGCGGAAGGCGGGAGTGAGTACGAGCAGTACTTC.

This clonotype was counted at least ten times. This rearrangement joins TRBV9 to TRBJ2-5; TRBD1 is a possible D gene (6 bases). The CDR3 runs to 14 residues. Germline V lookup: CDR1 SGDLS, CDR2 YYNGEE. Trimming took 2 bases from V and 2 from J, leaving 10 bases between them. CDR3 nucleotides: TGTGCCAGCAGCGTTGGGGGCCTACAAGAGACCCAGTACTTC. It yields the protein CASSVGGLQETQYF.

The CDR3 loop is CASSLGQGGSEQYF. Here the CDR3 DNA reads TGTGCCAGCAGCTTAGGCCAGGGTGGGTCCGAGCAGTACTTC. The chain has TRBV7-9 and TRBJ2-7; possibly TRBD1 for D (5 bases). The germline V gene encodes CDR1 SEHNR and CDR2 FQNEAQ (reference sequence). Trimming left V 1 base short and J 6 bases short, with 13 bases between. This CDR3 is 14 amino acids long.

This rearrangement joins TRBV20-1 to TRBJ2-1, with 9 bases matching TRBD2. CDR1 and CDR2 from the germline V gene are DFQATT and SNEGSKA (reference sequence). This CDR3 region has 14 residues. The V and J ends lost 1 base and 2 bases, in that order; junction bases with no gene match: 0. Written as DNA, the CDR3 is TGCAGTGCTAGAGCTAGCGGGGCCTACAATGAGCAGTTCTTC. It yields the protein CSARASGAYNEQFF.

This clonotype came up a few times. The chain has TRBV12-3 or TRBV12-4 and TRBJ1-1; D not certain. The ends were cut back, 6 bases at V and 4 bases at J, with 12 bases in the middle. The CDR3 length is 13 residues. CDR3: CASSERRVTEAFF. In DNA, the CDR3 is TGTGCCAGCAGCGAGAGGCGGGTCACTGAAGCTTTCTTT.

This clonotype appeared a few times. The gene calls are TRBV7-2 and TRBJ1-5, with D possibly being TRBD1 (5 bases). CDR3 size: 15 residues. Trimming removed 5 bases at V and 7 bases at J, with 18 bases between. From germline, CDR1 is SGHTA and CDR2 FQGNSA. CDR3 amino acids: CASSLDRGLGQPQHF. CDR3 sequence (DNA): TGTGCCAGCAGCCTCGACCGGGGCTTAGGACAGCCCCAGCATTTT.

CDR3 sequence reads: CASSSPQGRFSHEQYF. The DNA of the CDR3 is TGTGCCAGCAGCTCCCCCCAGGGGCGTTTTTCCCACGAGCAGTACTTC. J is TRBJ2-7 and V is TRBV5-6; TRBD1 is a possible D gene (6 bases). Trimming took 3 bases from V and 5 from J, leaving 21 bases between them. This CDR3 is built from 16 residues. Germline CDR1 and CDR2: SGHDT and YYEEEE.